The 21 T cell receptor beta chains given below trace back to one sample, sequenced in a study of blood T cells in healthy people across ages. A second PCR of 7 to 11 cycles used a sample-barcoded 5' primer and a J-beta primer mix. Each CDR3 protein gets one entry after TCRdb re-called the 5' RACE reads with MiXCR. The sample lists 650,000 to 800,000 distinct CDR3 sequences, around 50% occurring once. The sample was blood. The receptors were gathered from an elderly woman in good health.

This clonotype was seen many times. This rearrangement joins TRBV7-2 to TRBJ2-1; D is undetermined. The ends were cut back, 0 bases at V and 4 bases at J, with 16 bases in the middle. The CDR3 spans 17 residues. Germline V gene sequence: CDR1 SGHTA, CDR2 FQGNSA. CDR3 region: CASSLAVLTLTYNEQFF. The DNA for the CDR3 is TGTGCCAGCAGCTTAGCGGTACTAACCCTTACTTACAATGAGCAGTTCTTC.

The chain combines TRBV7-3 with TRBJ2-5, with D perhaps TRBD1 (7 bases). This CDR3 spans 17 amino acids. Looked up from germline, CDR1 is SGHTA and CDR2 is FQGTGA. V was cut by 5 bases and J by 11 bases, with 30 bases left in between. CDR3 loop: CASSLHGTAFSRGEQYF. For the CDR3, the DNA is TGTGCCAGCAGCCTACATGGGACAGCGTTTTCTAGGGGGGAGCAGTACTTC.

V is TRBV9 and J is TRBJ1-6; D possibly corresponds to TRBD1 (6 bases). This CDR3 spans 16 amino acids. V shed 0 bases and J shed 2 bases, with 9 bases lying between them. CDR1 and CDR2 (germline): SGDLS, YYNGEE. CDR3: CASSVEGVPYNSPLHF. As DNA, the CDR3 is TGTGCCAGCAGCGTAGAGGGGGTACCCTATAATTCACCCCTCCACTTT.

This clonotype was counted a single time. It may be a read error: a sequence one base away is much more abundant. The chain is built from TRBV28 and TRBJ2-3, with 10 bases aligning to TRBD2. The CDR3 totals 15 residues. Germline V gives CDR1 MDHEN, CDR2 SYDVKM. The junction had 4 bases not matched to a gene; V was cut back by 3 bases and J by 4 bases. The CDR3 reads CASSLLAGDADTQYF. The CDR3 nucleotides are TGTGCCAGCAGTTTGCTAGCGGGGGACGCAGATACGCAGTATTTT. Based on the CDR3 plus reference TRBV28 and TRBJ2-3, the full variable domain is DVKVTQSSRYLVKRTGEKVFLECVQDMDHENMFWYRQDPGLGLRLIYFSYDVKMKEKGDIPEGYSVSREKKERFSLILESASTNQTSMYLCASSLLAGDADTQYFGPGTRLTVL.

This clonotype was seen ten or more times. The chain links TRBV2 to TRBJ1-6, with TRBD1 matching 8 bases. The CDR3 is 14 amino acids. Germline V gene sequence: CDR1 SNHLY, CDR2 FYNNEI. The V gene end was trimmed by 5 bases and the J gene end by 14 bases; junction bases not matched to a gene: 11. The CDR3 protein is CASSPGQDVAALHF. Written as DNA, the CDR3 is TGTGCCAGCAGTCCGGGACAGGACGTAGCGGCCCTCCACTTT.

This rearrangement joins TRBV4-2 to TRBJ2-5; possible D gene TRBD2, 5 bases. This CDR3 has 19 residues. V was trimmed by 4 bases and J by 1 base, leaving 25 bases between them. The germline gives CDR1 LGHNA, CDR2 YNFKEQ. CDR3 residues: CASSPGSLLGVGSQETQYF. CDR3 DNA: TGTGCCAGCAGCCCGGGAAGTCTTCTAGGTGTGGGATCCCAAGAGACCCAGTACTTC.

Turning to this clonotype: Germline and junction disagree at one end, which may indicate a read error. This chain connects TRBV3-1 to TRBJ2-1; weak D call: TRBD2 (6 bases). In germline, CDR1 is LGHDT, CDR2 YNNKEL (reference sequence). The CDR3 extends over 15 amino acids. The CDR3 sequence is CASSQDGGSYNEQSF. The CDR3 nucleotides read TGTGCCAGCAGCCAAGACGGGGGATCCTACAATGAGCAGTCCTTC.

This clonotype was seen more than once but under ten times. A read error may explain this, as a much larger clone is one base away. This chain links TRBV4-1 with TRBJ2-5; D may correspond to TRBD1 or TRBD2 (5 bases each). Between the trimmed V and J ends, which lost 2 bases and 11 bases, there was a span of 12 bases. The CDR3 is made up of 12 amino acids. The germline CDR1 and CDR2 sequences are MGHRA and YSYEKL. The CDR3 coding sequence is TGCGCCAGCAGCCAACCTGGGGGTCGGCAGTACTTC. Translation: CASSQPGGRQYF.

This clonotype showed up many times. The rearrangement joins TRBV5-1 to TRBJ2-1; 9 positions agree with TRBD1. This CDR3 has 17 residues. The V gene's germline CDR1 is SGHRS and CDR2 YFSETQ. V shed 4 bases, J shed 6 bases, and the junction held 14 bases outside the gene matches. The CDR3 DNA follows: TGCGCCAGCAGCCCTAAGGGGCGGGACAGGGTCTCCAATGAGCAGTTCTTC. Its protein product is CASSPKGRDRVSNEQFF.

Turning to this clonotype: A much larger clone lies a single base off, so this may be a read error. The chain carries TRBV20-1 and TRBJ2-4; tentatively, D is TRBD2 (5 bases). Germline CDR1 is DFQATT and CDR2 is SNEGSKA (reference sequence). The CDR3 is 14 amino acids. The CDR3 sequence is CSTRRTVAAGIQYF. The CDR3 bases are TGCAGTACTAGAAGGACTGTCGCGGCGGGCATTCAGTACTTC.

The chain joins TRBV3-1 to TRBJ2-5, with D hard to call. V was shortened by 1 base and J by 5 bases, with 11 bases between the two germline ends. Germline lookup yields CDR1 LGHDT and CDR2 YNNKEL (reference sequence). This CDR3 is 14 amino acids long. The CDR3: CASSQVGKFETQYF. Here the CDR3 DNA reads TGTGCCAGCAGCCAAGTCGGAAAATTTGAGACCCAGTACTTC.

Regarding this clonotype: Germline and junction disagree at one end, which may indicate a read error. This rearrangement joins TRBV28 to TRBJ2-7; D is unresolved. The CDR3 has 12 residues. Looked up from germline, CDR1 is MDHEN and CDR2 is SYDVKM. The CDR3 DNA reads as TGTGTCAGCAGCCAAGGACCCTACGAGCAGTACTTC. Encoded protein: CVSSQGPYEQYF.

The chain has TRBV20-1 and TRBJ2-2; maybe TRBD1 (6 bases). Trimming pared 4 bases from V and 0 bases from J, leaving 9 bases between. Germline V gene data show CDR1 as DFQATT and CDR2 as SNEGSKA (reference sequence). CDR3 length: 14 residues. The CDR3 loop reads CSATGTPNTGELFF. The CDR3 DNA follows: TGCAGTGCTACCGGGACACCGAACACCGGGGAGCTGTTTTTT.

The rearrangement links TRBV12-3 or TRBV12-4 to TRBJ1-2; 10 positions match TRBD1. The CDR3 length is 14 residues. Germline trimming cut 1 base from V and 9 bases from J; bases unmatched to any gene: 5. This CDR3 reads CASSLGTGGSSYTF. CDR3 bases: TGTGCCAGCAGTTTAGGGACAGGGGGTAGTAGCTACACCTTC.

The table lists this clonotype with many counts. The rearrangement uses TRBV7-8 and TRBJ2-7; 14 nucleotides align to TRBD2. From germline, CDR1 is SGHVS and CDR2 FQNEAQ. This CDR3 is built from 17 residues. The J segment lost 3 bases and the V segment lost 6 bases, leaving 10 bases of the junction unmatched. CDR3 DNA sequence: TGTGCCAGCAGGAGACTAGCGGGAGGGCAACCCTTCTACGAGCAGTACTTC. Its translation is CASRRLAGGQPFYEQYF.

This clonotype was counted between two and nine times. The V gene is TRBV12-3 or TRBV12-4, the J gene TRBJ1-1; perhaps TRBD1 as D (5 bases). Deletions cut 4 bases from V and 5 bases from J, with 11 bases between. This CDR3 contains 13 residues. This CDR3 is CASSSGGWTEAFF. CDR3 in DNA: TGTGCCAGCAGTTCGGGGGGTTGGACTGAAGCTTTCTTT.

The chain couples TRBV20-1 to TRBJ2-1; 7 nucleotides line up with TRBD2. The V segment lost 3 bases and the J segment 8 bases; nucleotides outside the gene matches: 16. Germline-derived CDR1 and CDR2 are DFQATT and SNEGSKA (reference sequence). The CDR3 totals 16 residues. DNA of the CDR3: TGCAGTGCTAGGGCCCCCCAGGGCGGGAGTTTGTATGAGCAGTTCTTC. Amino acids: CSARAPQGGSLYEQFF.

This clonotype was recorded at least ten times. This sequence joins TRBV20-1 and TRBJ2-1, with TRBD2 matching 13 bases. The V segment lost 5 bases and the J segment 11 bases; nucleotides outside the gene matches: 15. CDR3 length: 16 amino acids. CDR1 is DFQATT, CDR2 SNEGSKA, per germline (reference sequence). CDR3 protein: CSAQTSGGTYFNQQFF. The CDR3 coding sequence is TGCAGTGCTCAGACTAGCGGGGGGACCTACTTTAATCAGCAGTTCTTC.

A few counts support this clonotype. The rearrangement links TRBV4-1 to TRBJ1-1; tentatively, D is TRBD1 (6 bases). This CDR3 has 16 residues. Trimming removed 3 bases at V and 2 bases at J, with 16 bases between. Germline V gene lookup returns CDR1 MGHRA and CDR2 YSYEKL. The CDR3: CASSHSQGMGNTEAFF. CDR3 sequence (DNA): TGCGCCAGCAGCCATTCGCAGGGGATGGGAAACACTGAAGCTTTCTTT.

The chain is built from TRBV20-1 and TRBJ2-7; 9 bases align to TRBD2. Germline V CDR1 and CDR2: DFQATT, SNEGSKA (reference sequence). V dropped 0 bases and J dropped 0; count of bases not matched to a gene: 12. The CDR3 sequence is 18 residues long. The CDR3 loop reads CSARDFGAGGLSSYEQYF. CDR3 DNA sequence: TGCAGTGCTAGAGATTTCGGGGCGGGGGGGCTCAGCTCCTACGAGCAGTACTTC.

This chain links TRBV5-1 with TRBJ2-1; D is possibly TRBD1 or TRBD2 (5 bases each). V dropped 3 bases and J dropped 2 bases, with 12 bases sitting between them. The CDR3 is 15 residues long. CDR1 and CDR2 from the germline V gene are SGHRS and YFSETQ. The CDR3 protein is CASSSEGRAYNEQFF. CDR3 DNA sequence: TGCGCCAGCAGCTCAGAGGGACGCGCCTACAATGAGCAGTTCTTC.